This T cell receptor beta chain came from a study of blood T cell repertoires in COVID-19. In the authors' methods: Estimates of nucleated cell counts were drawn from the amplification of reference gene primers. Clones were read by immunoSEQ multiplex PCR, and TCRdb kept only the in-frame ones, dropping some. V, J and clone size are taken as reported in that table, and D and trimming were inferred from the DNA itself. Of around 220,000 clones in the sample, roughly 80% were seen once. Seattle-derived patients entered the study during active infection and were followed longitudinally. There are a few counts of this clone. Germline CDR1 is SNHLY and CDR2 is FYNNEI. V lost 3 bases and J lost 7; bases outside the gene matches: 14. CDR3 length equals 16 residues.

The sequence came from a woman aged 80 or over with COVID-19, enrolled during active disease. This chain joins TRBV2 and TRBJ1-2, with 7 positions matching TRBD1. What was sequenced was peripheral blood. The CDR3 protein is CASSDLRDRVLVGYTF. CDR3 DNA sequence: TGTGCCAGCAGTGACCTCCGGGACAGAGTTTTGGTTGGCTACACCTTC. The entire variable domain, with the rest obtained from reference TRBV2 and TRBJ1-2, is as follows: EPEVTQTPSHQVTQMGQEVILRCVPISNHLYFYWYRQILGQKVEFLVSFYNNEISEKSEIFDDQFSVERPDGSNFTLKIRSTKLEDSAMYFCASSDLRDRVLVGYTFGSGTRLTVV.